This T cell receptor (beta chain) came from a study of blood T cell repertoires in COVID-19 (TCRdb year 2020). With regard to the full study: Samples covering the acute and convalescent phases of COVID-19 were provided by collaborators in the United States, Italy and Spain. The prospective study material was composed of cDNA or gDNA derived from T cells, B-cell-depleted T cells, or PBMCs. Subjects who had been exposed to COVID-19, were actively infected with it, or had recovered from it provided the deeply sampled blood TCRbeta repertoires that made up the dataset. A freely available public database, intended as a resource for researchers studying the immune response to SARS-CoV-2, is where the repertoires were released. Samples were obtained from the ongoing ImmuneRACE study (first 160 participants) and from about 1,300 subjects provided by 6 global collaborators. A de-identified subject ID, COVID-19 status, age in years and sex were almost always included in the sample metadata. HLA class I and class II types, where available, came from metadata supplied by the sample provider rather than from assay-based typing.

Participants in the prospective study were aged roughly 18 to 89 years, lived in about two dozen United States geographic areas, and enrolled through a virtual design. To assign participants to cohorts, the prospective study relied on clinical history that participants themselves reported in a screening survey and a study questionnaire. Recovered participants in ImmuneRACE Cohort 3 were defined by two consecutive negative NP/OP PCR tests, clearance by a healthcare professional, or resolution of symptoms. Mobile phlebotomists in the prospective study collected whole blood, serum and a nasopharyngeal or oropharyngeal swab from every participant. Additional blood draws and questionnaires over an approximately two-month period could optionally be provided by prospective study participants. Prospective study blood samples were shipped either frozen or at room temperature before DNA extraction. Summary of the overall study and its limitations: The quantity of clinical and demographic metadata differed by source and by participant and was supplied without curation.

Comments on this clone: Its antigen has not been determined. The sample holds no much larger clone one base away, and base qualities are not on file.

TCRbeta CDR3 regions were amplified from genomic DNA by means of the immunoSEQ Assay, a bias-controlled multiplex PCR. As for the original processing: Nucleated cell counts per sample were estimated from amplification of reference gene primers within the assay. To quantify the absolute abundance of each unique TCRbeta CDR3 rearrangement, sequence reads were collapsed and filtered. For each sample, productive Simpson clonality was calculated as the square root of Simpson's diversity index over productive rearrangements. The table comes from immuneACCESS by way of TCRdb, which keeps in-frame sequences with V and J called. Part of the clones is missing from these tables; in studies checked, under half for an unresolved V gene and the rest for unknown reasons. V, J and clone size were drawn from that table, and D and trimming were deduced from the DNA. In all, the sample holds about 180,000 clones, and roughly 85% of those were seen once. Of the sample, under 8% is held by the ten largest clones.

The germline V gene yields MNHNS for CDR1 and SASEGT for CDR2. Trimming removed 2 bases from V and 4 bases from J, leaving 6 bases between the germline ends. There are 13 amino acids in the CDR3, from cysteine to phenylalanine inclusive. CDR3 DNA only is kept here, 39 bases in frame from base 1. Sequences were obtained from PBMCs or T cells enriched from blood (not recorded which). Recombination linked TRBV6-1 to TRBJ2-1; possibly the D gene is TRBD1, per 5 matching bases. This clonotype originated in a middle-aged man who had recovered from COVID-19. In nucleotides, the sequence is TGTGCCAGCAGTGAACGACAGTACAATGAGCAGTTCTTC. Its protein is CASSERQYNEQFF.